The TCR beta chain under discussion was sequenced for a study of blood T cell repertoires in COVID-19. Looking at the study overall: Spain, Italy and the United States supplied samples that represented acute and convalescent COVID-19.

As originally analysed: Reference gene primer amplification yielded estimated nucleated cell counts. The repertoire was sequenced with immunoSEQ multiplex PCR; TCRdb's copy has only in-frame clones and lacks some. That table supplies the V and J calls and clone size; D and trimming were determined from the DNA. The profile shows around 170,000 clones, approximately 86% of them singletons. CDR3 length: 13 residues. Germline CDR1 SGHTA, CDR2 FQGTGA. Trimming cost V 4 bases and J 9 bases; bases outside gene matches: 6. The chain recombines TRBV7-3 with TRBJ1-2, with 9 bases fitting TRBD1. The sequencing sample was made of peripheral blood. This clonotype was sampled from a man in his forties or fifties with active or convalescent COVID-19. CDR3 amino acids: CASSSQGQGSYTF. The CDR3 nucleotides read TGTGCCAGCAGCTCCCAGGGACAGGGAAGCTACACCTTC.